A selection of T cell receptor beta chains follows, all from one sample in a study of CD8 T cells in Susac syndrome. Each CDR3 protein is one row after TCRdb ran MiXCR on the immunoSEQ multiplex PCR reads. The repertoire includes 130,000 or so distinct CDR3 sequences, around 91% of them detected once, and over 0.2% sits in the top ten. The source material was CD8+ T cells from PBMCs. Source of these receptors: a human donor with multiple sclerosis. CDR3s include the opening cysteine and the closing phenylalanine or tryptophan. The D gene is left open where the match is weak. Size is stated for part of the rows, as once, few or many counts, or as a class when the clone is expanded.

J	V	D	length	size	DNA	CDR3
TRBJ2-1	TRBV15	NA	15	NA	TGTGCCACCAGCAGAGAGCGGGGGCGATACAATGAGCAGTTCTTC	CATSRERGRYNEQFF
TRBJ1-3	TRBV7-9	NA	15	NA	TGTGCCAGCAGCCCTTCCGAGTGGGCTGGAAACACCATATATTTT	CASSPSEWAGNTIYF
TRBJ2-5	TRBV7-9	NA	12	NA	TGTGCCAGCAGCTTTTACCAAGAGACCCAGTACTTC	CASSFYQETQYF
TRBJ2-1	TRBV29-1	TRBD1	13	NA	TGCAGCGTAGGAGACAGGGGTACCGATGAGCAGTTCTTC	CSVGDRGTDEQFF
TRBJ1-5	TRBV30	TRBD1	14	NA	TGTGCCTGGAGTTTAACAGGGGGGTATCAGCCCCAGCATTTT	CAWSLTGGYQPQHF
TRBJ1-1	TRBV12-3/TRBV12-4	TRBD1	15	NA	TGTGCCAGCAGTGCCACCCGGACAGGGGACACTGAAGCTTTCTTT	CASSATRTGDTEAFF
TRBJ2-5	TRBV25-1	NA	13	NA	TGTGCCAGCAGTGAGGCACTAGGTGAGACCCAGTACTTC	CASSEALGETQYF
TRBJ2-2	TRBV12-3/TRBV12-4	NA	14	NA	TGTGCCGGATATACCATAGCGAACACCGGGGAGCTGTTTTTT	CAGYTIANTGELFF
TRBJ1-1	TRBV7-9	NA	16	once	TGTGCCAGCAGCCCCTGGTCGCTGGGCTTATACACTGAAGCTTTCTTT	CASSPWSLGLYTEAFF
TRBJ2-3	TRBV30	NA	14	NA	TGTGCCTGGATGGCGGCTCTCGAGACAGATACGCAGTATTTT	CAWMAALETDTQYF
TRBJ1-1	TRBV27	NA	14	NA	TGTGCCAGCAGAATTTTACAGGGGAACACTGAAGCTTTCTTT	CASRILQGNTEAFF
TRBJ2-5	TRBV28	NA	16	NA	TGTGCCAGCAGTCTACCCACGGGTGCGGTACAAGAGACCCAGTACTTC	CASSLPTGAVQETQYF
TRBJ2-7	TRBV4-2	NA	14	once	TGTGCCAGCAGCCAAGGGACAGTCTCCTACGAGCAGTACTTC	CASSQGTVSYEQYF
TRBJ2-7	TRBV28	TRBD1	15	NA	TGTGCCAGCAGGTGGACAGGGGGCGGATCCTACGAGCAGTACTTC	CASRWTGGGSYEQYF
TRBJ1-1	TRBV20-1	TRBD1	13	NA	TGCAGTGCCAGACAGGGGTGGGTCGGAGAAGCTTTCTTT	CSARQGWVGEAFF
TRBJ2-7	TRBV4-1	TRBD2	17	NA	TGCGCCAGCAGCCAAGATCAAGGACTAGAGTTCTCCTACGAGCAGTACTTC	CASSQDQGLEFSYEQYF
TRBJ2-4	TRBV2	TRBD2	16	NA	TGTGCCAGCAGTACTAGCGGCAGTGGAGCCAAAAACATTCAGTACTTC	CASSTSGSGAKNIQYF
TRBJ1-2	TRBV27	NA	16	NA	TGTGCCAGCAGTTTATCGGCCCCGGAGATCGCCTATGGCTACACCTTC	CASSLSAPEIAYGYTF
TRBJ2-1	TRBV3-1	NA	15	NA	TGTGCCAGCAGCCACCCCGTGGCGGGTTACAATGAGCAGTTCTTC	CASSHPVAGYNEQFF
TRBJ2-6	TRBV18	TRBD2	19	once	TGTGCCAGCTCACCTCTGACTAGCGGGATTATCTCTGGGGCCAACGTCCTGACTTTC	CASSPLTSGIISGANVLTF
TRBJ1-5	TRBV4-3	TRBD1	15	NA	TGCGCCAGCAGCCAAGACGGGACAGGGAATCAGCCCCAGCATTTT	CASSQDGTGNQPQHF
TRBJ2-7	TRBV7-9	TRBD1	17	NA	TGTGCCAGCAGCTTGGGATCGGGACAGGAGGGAGTACAGGAGCAGTACTTC	CASSLGSGQEGVQEQYF
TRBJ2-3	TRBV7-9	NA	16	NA	TGTGCCAGCAGTCCATCCCCGGGACGACGCAGGAATACGCAGTATTTT	CASSPSPGRRRNTQYF
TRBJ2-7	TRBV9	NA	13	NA	TGTGCCAGCAGCGTATCCCCTTCCTACGAGCAGTACTTC	CASSVSPSYEQYF
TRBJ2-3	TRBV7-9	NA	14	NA	TGTGCCAGCAGCTTCCACGGGAGCACAGATACGCAGTATTTT	CASSFHGSTDTQYF
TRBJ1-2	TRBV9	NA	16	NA	TGTGCCAGCAGCGTAGAGTCAGCCCTTAACTTCTATGGCTACACCTTC	CASSVESALNFYGYTF
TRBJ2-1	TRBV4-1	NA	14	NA	TGCGCCAGCAGCCACCGAGTCAAGGGGGATGAGCAGTTCTTC	CASSHRVKGDEQFF
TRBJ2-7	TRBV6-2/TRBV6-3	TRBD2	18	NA	TGTGCCAGCAAAACCGAAGTGCTAGCGGGAGTCTTCTCCCACGAGCAGTACTTC	CASKTEVLAGVFSHEQYF
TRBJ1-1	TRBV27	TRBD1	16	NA	TGTGCCAGCAGTTTAGGAGGGGGCGAGTCAAACACTGAAGCTTTCTTT	CASSLGGGESNTEAFF
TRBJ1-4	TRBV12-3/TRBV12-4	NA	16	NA	TGTGCCAGCAGTTTGGGGCCCGGGGGATCTAATGAAAAACTGTTTTTT	CASSLGPGGSNEKLFF
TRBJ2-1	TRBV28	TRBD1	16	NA	TGTGCCAGCAGTTTCCCTTCTCAGGGGGTTTACAATGAGCAGTTCTTC	CASSFPSQGVYNEQFF
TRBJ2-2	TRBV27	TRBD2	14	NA	TGTGCCAGCAATGCGGGAGGGCCTAGCGGGGAGCTGTTTTTT	CASNAGGPSGELFF
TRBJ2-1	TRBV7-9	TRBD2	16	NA	TGTGCCAGCAGGAGTGGGCTAGCGGGCCGGGACAATGAGCAGTTCTTC	CASRSGLAGRDNEQFF
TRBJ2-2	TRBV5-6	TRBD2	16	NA	TGTGCCAGCAGCCTGGGACTAGCGGGGTTCACCGGGGAGCTGTTTTTT	CASSLGLAGFTGELFF
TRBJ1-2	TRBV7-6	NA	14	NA	TGTGCCAGCAGCTTAACGCCGGAGCACGGAGGCTACACCTTC	CASSLTPEHGGYTF
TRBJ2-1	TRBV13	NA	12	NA	TGTGCCAGCAGCTTAGGCCTAGGTGAGCAGTTCTTC	CASSLGLGEQFF
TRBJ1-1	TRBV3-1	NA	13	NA	TGTGCCAGCAGCCATGACAGAGGCCGTGAAGCTTTCTTT	CASSHDRGREAFF
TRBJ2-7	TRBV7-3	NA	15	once	TGTGCCAGCAGCTTAATGCCGGGGAGCTCCTACGAGCAGTACTTC	CASSLMPGSSYEQYF
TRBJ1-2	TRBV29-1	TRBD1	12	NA	TGCAGCGTCTGGTGGACAGGGGTTGGCTACACCTTC	CSVWWTGVGYTF
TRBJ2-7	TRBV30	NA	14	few	TGTGCCTGGATTAGCGCATCAAGCTCCTACGAGCAGTACTTC	CAWISASSSYEQYF
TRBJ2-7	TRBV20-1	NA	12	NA	TGCAGTCCTCGGGGGCGGCTCATCGGGCAGTACTTC	CSPRGRLIGQYF
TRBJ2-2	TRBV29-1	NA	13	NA	TGCAGCGTTGAGAGGGAGAACACCGGGGAGCTGTTTTTT	CSVERENTGELFF
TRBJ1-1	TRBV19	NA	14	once	TGTGCCAGTAGTATATGGCAGATGAACACTGAAGCTTTCTTT	CASSIWQMNTEAFF
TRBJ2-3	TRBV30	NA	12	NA	TGTGCCTGGAGGGAGGAAGGAGATACGCAGTATTTT	CAWREEGDTQYF
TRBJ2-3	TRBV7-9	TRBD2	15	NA	TGTGCCAGCAGCGGACTAGCGCCCCACACAGATACGCAGTATTTT	CASSGLAPHTDTQYF
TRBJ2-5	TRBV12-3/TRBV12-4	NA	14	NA	TGTGCCAGCAGTAGAGGGACGGGGCAAGAGACCCAGTACTTC	CASSRGTGQETQYF
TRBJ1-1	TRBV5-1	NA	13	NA	TGCGCCAGCAGCCAGGGGCAGAACACTGAAGCTTTCTTT	CASSQGQNTEAFF
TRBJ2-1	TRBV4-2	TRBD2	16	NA	TGTGCCAGCAACCCGCGGGGGAGCGGGGAGCACAATGAGCAGTTCTTC	CASNPRGSGEHNEQFF
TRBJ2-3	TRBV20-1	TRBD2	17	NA	TGCAGTGCTAGAGATCATTTACAAGCGGGGCTCACAGATACGCAGTATTTT	CSARDHLQAGLTDTQYF
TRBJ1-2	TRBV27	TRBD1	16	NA	TGTGCCAGCAGTCTCCATAGGACAGGGAAGGTCTATGGCTACACCTTC	CASSLHRTGKVYGYTF
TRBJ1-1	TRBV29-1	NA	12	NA	TGCAGCGCCCAAGGGCATCACGGTGAAGCTTTCTTT	CSAQGHHGEAFF
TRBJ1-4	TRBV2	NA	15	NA	TGTGCCAGCACCACGGGAGGGGCAACTAATGAAAAACTGTTTTTT	CASTTGGATNEKLFF
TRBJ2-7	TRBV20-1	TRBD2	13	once	TGCAGCGCTTCCGGGACTAGCGGGAGAGAGCAGTACTTC	CSASGTSGREQYF